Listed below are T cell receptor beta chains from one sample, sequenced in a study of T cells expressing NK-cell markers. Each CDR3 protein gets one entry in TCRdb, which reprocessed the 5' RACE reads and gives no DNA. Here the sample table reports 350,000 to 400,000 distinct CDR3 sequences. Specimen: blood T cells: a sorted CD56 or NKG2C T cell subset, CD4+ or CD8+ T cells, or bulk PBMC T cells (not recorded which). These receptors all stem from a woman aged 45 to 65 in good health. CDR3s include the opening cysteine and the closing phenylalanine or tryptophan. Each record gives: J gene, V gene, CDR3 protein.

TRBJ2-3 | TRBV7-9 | CASKVRTARDTQYF
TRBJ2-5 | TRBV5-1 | CASSLRTSGRQETQYF
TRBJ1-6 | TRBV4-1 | CASSQDPGRNNSPLHF
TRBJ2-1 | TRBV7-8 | CASSRVVLSPYNEQFF
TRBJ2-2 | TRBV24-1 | CATSDFHGGGELFF
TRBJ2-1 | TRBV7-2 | CASSFGSGTNEQFF
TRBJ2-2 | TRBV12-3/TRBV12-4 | CASSRTSGRPGTGELFF
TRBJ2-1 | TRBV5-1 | CASNLPPGYEQFF
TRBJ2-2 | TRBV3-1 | CASSQGNEDTGELFF
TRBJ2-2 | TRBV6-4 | CASSGGPDTGELFF
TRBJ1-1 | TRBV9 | CASSVSVFDTEAFF
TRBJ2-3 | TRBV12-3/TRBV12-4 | CASRKGQHTDTQYF
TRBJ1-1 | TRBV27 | CASSSRQSNTEAFF
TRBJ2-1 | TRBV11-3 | CASRDRATYNEQFF
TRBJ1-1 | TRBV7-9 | CASSLGMVSGTEAFF
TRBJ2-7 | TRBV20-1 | CSARAVATGGEQYF
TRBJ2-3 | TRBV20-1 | CSVLLGQSTDTQYF
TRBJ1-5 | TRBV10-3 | CAIRAQTNQPQHF
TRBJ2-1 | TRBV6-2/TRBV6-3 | CASRPGTGLHNEQFF
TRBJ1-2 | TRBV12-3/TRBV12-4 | CASSPNSVGYTF
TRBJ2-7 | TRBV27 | CASGTGGDYEQYF
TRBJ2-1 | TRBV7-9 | CASSFDRGRRNNEQFF
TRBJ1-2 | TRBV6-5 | CASSNRAAGYGYTF
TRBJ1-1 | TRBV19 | CASSISPQNTEAFF
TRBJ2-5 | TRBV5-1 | CASSLGIGESQETQYF
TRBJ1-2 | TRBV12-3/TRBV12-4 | CASSSGMMRGYTF
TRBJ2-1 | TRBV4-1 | CASSQVPLDVQSGPFF
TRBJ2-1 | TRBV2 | CASTASGGMLFF
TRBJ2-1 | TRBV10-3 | CAISEGGLGDEQFF
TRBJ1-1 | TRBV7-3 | CASSAQTGSAEAFF
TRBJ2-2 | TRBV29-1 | CSVETGFSGSTGELFF
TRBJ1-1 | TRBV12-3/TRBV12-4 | CASRSLQGKGAFF